Each of the 9 T cell receptor beta chains below was sequenced from the same sample in a study of blood T cell repertoires in COVID-19. Generated by immunoSEQ multiplex PCR, the TCRdb table keeps only in-frame clones and is missing some. The profile shows 240,000 or so clones, around 85% of them singletons. The sample taken for sequencing was peripheral blood. Receptors originate from a man aged 60-69 years with acute or convalescent COVID-19.

This clone has just one count. The rearrangement links TRBV5-4 to TRBJ2-4; TRBD1 matches 7 bases. V lost 2 bases, J lost 4 bases, and 3 bases stayed unmatched. The germline V gene encodes CDR1 SGHNT and CDR2 YYREEE (reference sequence). The CDR3 sequence is 14 residues long. In DNA, the CDR3 is TGTGCCAGCAGCTTACCGGGACAGAAAAACATTCAGTACTTC. Translated: CASSLPGQKNIQYF.

The chain carries TRBV19 and TRBJ1-5; 8 nucleotides line up with TRBD1. Trimming cost V 4 bases and J 4 bases; bases outside gene matches: 6. The CDR3 spans 15 residues. From germline, CDR1 is LNHDA and CDR2 SQIVND (reference sequence). CDR3 nucleotide sequence: TGTGCCAGTAGTAGAGAGACAGGGGTGAATCAGCCCCAGCATTTT. Protein: CASSRETGVNQPQHF.

The V call is TRBV28, the J call TRBJ1-4; tentative D call: TRBD1 (6 bases). Looked up from germline, CDR1 is MDHEN and CDR2 is SYDVKM. The germline V and J ends were trimmed by 3 bases and 5 bases, with 10 bases remaining between them. The CDR3 totals 14 residues. The CDR3 spells CASSFVRGNEKLFF. The CDR3, as DNA: TGTGCCAGCAGTTTCGTCAGGGGCAATGAAAAACTGTTTTTT.

The chain couples TRBV7-9 to TRBJ2-5; TRBD2 agrees at 9 bases. The J segment lost 5 bases and the V segment lost 5 bases, leaving 12 bases of the junction unmatched. Per germline, CDR1 SEHNR and CDR2 FQNEAQ (reference sequence). The CDR3 has 16 residues. CDR3 residues: CASSLRTSDWVETQYF. The DNA for the CDR3 is TGTGCCAGCAGCCTCCGGACTAGCGACTGGGTGGAGACCCAGTACTTC.

This clone occurred once. In DNA form, the CDR3 reads TGTGCCAGCAGCTTAAGCGGTAACTACAATGAGCAGTTCTTC. It encodes CASSLSGNYNEQFF. V gene TRBV6-5 combines with J gene TRBJ2-1; weak D call: TRBD2 (5 bases). The V end lost 6 bases, the J end lost 3 bases, and 12 bases lay between the germline ends. The CDR3 consists of 14 residues. The germline CDR1 and CDR2 sequences are MNHEY and SVGAGI.

The rearrangement uses TRBV19 and TRBJ2-7; 10 nucleotides align to TRBD2. With 5 bases clipped from V and 6 bases from J, the junction kept 7 bases outside the gene matches. CDR1 and CDR2 from the germline V gene are LNHDA and SQIVND (reference sequence). The CDR3 totals 14 residues. The CDR3: CASSAWTSGSEQYF. CDR3 nucleotides: TGTGCCAGTAGTGCCTGGACTAGCGGATCCGAGCAGTACTTC.

The J gene is TRBJ2-1, the V gene TRBV14; possible D gene TRBD2, 6 bases. V was trimmed by 2 bases and J by 0 bases, leaving 11 bases between them. The CDR3 is 16 residues long. Germline CDR1 is SGHDN and CDR2 is FVKESK. The CDR3: CASSQSAGLSYNEQFF. The CDR3 DNA reads as TGTGCCAGCAGCCAATCAGCGGGCCTCTCCTACAATGAGCAGTTCTTC.

This clone was recorded a few times. As DNA, the CDR3 is TGTGCCAGCAGCTTAGGGGAGGGCTCCGGTGGCTACACCTTC. As protein: CASSLGEGSGGYTF. This chain uses TRBV7-9 with TRBJ1-2; no reliable D call. Trimming removed 1 base at V and 7 bases at J, with 13 bases between. This CDR3 comprises 14 residues. Germline assignment: CDR1 SEHNR and CDR2 FQNEAQ (reference sequence).

The chain is built from TRBV7-9 and TRBJ2-3; 8 nucleotides line up with TRBD1. Trimming removed 5 bases from V and 0 bases from J; junction bases left unmatched: 10. The CDR3 totals 17 residues. The germline V gene encodes CDR1 SEHNR and CDR2 FQNEAQ (reference sequence). The CDR3 region has the DNA TGTGCCAGCAGCCGGGACAGGACCGAGCGCAGCACAGATACGCAGTATTTT. Translating gives CASSRDRTERSTDTQYF. Together with reference TRBV7-9 and TRBJ2-3, the CDR3 gives the full variable domain: DTGVSQNPRHKITKRGQNVTFRCDPISEHNRLYWYRQTLGQGPEFLTYFQNEAQLEKSRLLSDRFSAERPKGSFSTLEIQRTEQGDSAMYLCASSRDRTERSTDTQYFGPGTRLTVL.